The 20 T cell receptor beta chains listed next were all sequenced from one sample in a study of blood T cell repertoires in COVID-19. TCRdb's copy holds only in-frame clones and misses some; the assay was immunoSEQ multiplex PCR. In the table there are some 96,000 clones, around four fifths of which are singletons. The sample consisted of peripheral blood. The receptors stem from a human donor in a cohort sampled during active COVID-19.

The V and J genes are TRBV25-1 and TRBJ1-1; D is ambiguous. The germline CDR1 and CDR2 sequences are MGHDK and SYGVNS. V was shortened by 0 bases and J by 3 bases, with 11 bases between the two germline ends. The CDR3 sequence is 15 residues long. CDR3 DNA sequence: TGTGCCAGCAGTGAATATGGGGTAGCGGACACTGAAGCTTTCTTT. Encoded protein: CASSEYGVADTEAFF.

This clone is a singleton in its sample. The chain joins TRBV5-4 to TRBJ1-1, with a possible D match to TRBD1 (6 bases). The CDR3 length is 12 residues. V lost 0 bases, J lost 11 bases, and 11 bases lay in between. Germline V gene data show CDR1 as SGHNT and CDR2 as YYREEE (reference sequence). Written as DNA, the CDR3 is TGTGCCAGCAGCTTGGACAGGGAACGGGCTTTCTTT. Protein product: CASSLDRERAFF. Full variable domain (missing parts from reference TRBV5-4 and TRBJ1-1): ETGVTQSPTHLIKTRGQQVTLRCSSQSGHNTVSWYQQALGQGPQFIFQYYREEENGRGNFPPRFSGLQFPNYSSELNVNALELDDSALYLCASSLDRERAFFGQGTRLTVV.

The V call is TRBV4-1, the J call TRBJ2-3; a possible D gene is TRBD1 (5 bases). The CDR3 is 15 residues long. The germline V gene encodes CDR1 MGHRA and CDR2 YSYEKL. V was clipped by 1 base and J by 0 bases, with 8 bases between them. As DNA, the CDR3 is TGCGCCAGCAGCCAAGGACAGCTTAGCACAGATACGCAGTATTTT. Translated, it gives CASSQGQLSTDTQYF.

This chain links TRBV9 with TRBJ1-1; D remains unclear. Germline V CDR1 and CDR2: SGDLS, YYNGEE. Trimming removed 0 bases at V and 1 base at J, with 13 bases between. CDR3 length: 16 residues. The CDR3 DNA is TGTGCCAGCAGCGTAGGAGGGTATTCGGGGAACACTGAAGCTTTCTTT. It is translated as CASSVGGYSGNTEAFF.

This chain joins TRBV5-4 and TRBJ2-5; 8 nucleotides line up with TRBD2. V lost 0 bases and J lost 4; bases outside the gene matches: 8. Looked up from germline, CDR1 is SGHNT and CDR2 is YYREEE (reference sequence). The CDR3 spans 16 residues. Here the CDR3 DNA reads TGTGCCAGCAGCTTGGCTGGGCGGGGGGCCGGAGAGACCCAGTACTTC. Protein sequence: CASSLAGRGAGETQYF.

The chain links TRBV5-1 to TRBJ1-3, with D tentatively TRBD1 (6 bases). Germline lookup yields CDR1 SGHRS and CDR2 YFSETQ. CDR3 length: 14 residues. Trimming shortened V by 4 bases and J by 2 bases, and 10 bases separated the two germline ends. The CDR3 is CASSRDRPGNTIYF. The CDR3 nucleotides read TGCGCCAGCAGCAGAGACAGGCCTGGAAACACCATATATTTT.

The chain has TRBV7-8 and TRBJ2-7; 11 nucleotides line up with TRBD1. CDR3 length: 16 amino acids. J was trimmed by 6 bases and V by 5 bases; bases with no gene match: 12. Germline lookup yields CDR1 SGHVS and CDR2 FQNEAQ. CDR3 sequence reads: CASSTSSWTGGLEQYF. CDR3 nucleotide sequence: TGTGCCAGCAGCACCTCCTCCTGGACAGGGGGCCTCGAGCAGTACTTC.

This chain links TRBV19 with TRBJ1-1; a possible D gene is TRBD1 (5 bases). V lost 5 bases and J lost 0, with 10 bases in between. Germline lookup yields CDR1 LNHDA and CDR2 SQIVND (reference sequence). There are 14 residues in the CDR3. The CDR3 sequence: CASSPRQLNTEAFF. The CDR3 DNA follows: TGTGCCAGTAGTCCAAGACAGTTGAACACTGAAGCTTTCTTT.

The genes are TRBV7-2 and TRBJ2-1, with 13 bases identical to TRBD2. The CDR3 is 13 amino acids. The germline V gene has CDR1 SGHTA and CDR2 FQGNSA. With 5 bases clipped from V and 15 bases from J, the junction kept 7 bases outside the gene matches. CDR3 in amino acids: CASSPRTSGSSFF. CDR3 nucleotides: TGTGCCAGCAGCCCCCGGACTAGCGGGAGCTCGTTCTTC.

This chain connects TRBV20-1 to TRBJ1-5, with 10 bases matching TRBD1. Losses at the gene ends were 3 bases for V and 7 bases for J; bases not matched to a gene: 9. CDR1 is DFQATT and CDR2 is SNEGSKA in the germline V gene (reference sequence). This CDR3 has 15 residues. This chain's CDR3 is CSASAGTGDNQPQHF. The DNA of the CDR3 is TGCAGTGCTAGTGCCGGGACAGGGGATAACCAGCCCCAGCATTTT.

The rearrangement uses TRBV3-1 (or the pseudogene TRBV3-2) and TRBJ1-1; the match to TRBD1 covers 7 bases. The CDR3 sequence is 14 residues long. CDR1 is LGHDT, CDR2 YNNKEL, per germline (reference sequence). The V segment lost 1 base and the J segment 6 bases; nucleotides outside the gene matches: 5. CDR3 loop: CASSQGQGEPEAFF. The CDR3 DNA reads TGTGCCAGCAGCCAAGGACAGGGAGAACCTGAAGCTTTCTTT.

This chain links TRBV9 with TRBJ2-7; perhaps TRBD1 as D (6 bases). Looked up from germline, CDR1 is SGDLS and CDR2 is YYNGEE. Trimming shortened V by 0 bases and J by 3 bases, and 13 bases separated the two germline ends. This CDR3 comprises 15 residues. DNA of the CDR3: TGTGCCAGCAGCGTAGCTGCAGGGGAAGGCTACGAGCAGTACTTC. It encodes CASSVAAGEGYEQYF.

The chain recombines TRBV7-6 with TRBJ1-4; D uncertain. The V gene lost 6 bases and the J gene lost 10 bases, with 9 bases spanning the gap. Per germline, CDR1 SGHVS and CDR2 FNYEAQ. The CDR3 sequence is 11 residues long. The CDR3 protein is CASRGAGKLFF. CDR3 bases: TGTGCCAGCAGGGGTGCGGGAAAACTGTTTTTT.

The chain couples TRBV7-2 to TRBJ2-7, with TRBD2 matching over 9 bases. The germline CDR1 and CDR2 sequences are SGHTA and FQGNSA. J gave up 4 bases and V 3 bases, and 13 bases lay outside the gene matches. The CDR3 is made up of 17 amino acids. The CDR3 bases are TGTGCCAGCAGCTTTAGGGGATCGGGACTAGCAACATACGAGCAGTACTTC. Translating it yields CASSFRGSGLATYEQYF.

This clone has a single count. The chain carries TRBV29-1 and TRBJ2-1; weak D call: TRBD1 (6 bases). The CDR3 is 16 amino acids. V lost 5 bases to trimming and J lost 6 bases, with 23 bases between them. Germline values: CDR1 SQVTM, CDR2 ANQGSEA. CDR3 coding DNA: TGCAGCGTTAGGAACAGGGCAGGGGTAACGTCCAATGAGCAGTTCTTC. Translated, it gives CSVRNRAGVTSNEQFF.

This chain joins TRBV12-3 or TRBV12-4 and TRBJ2-2, with a tentative D call TRBD2 (6 bases). V lost 7 bases and J lost 7, with 13 bases in between. The CDR3 spans 13 residues. The CDR3 here is CASNTWGGGELFF. In DNA form, the CDR3 reads TGTGCCAGCAACACCTGGGGAGGCGGGGAGCTGTTTTTT.

This rearrangement joins TRBV2 to TRBJ1-4, with D perhaps matching TRBD1 (6 bases). V shed 6 bases and J shed 6 bases, with 11 bases lying between them. Germline values: CDR1 SNHLY, CDR2 FYNNEI. The CDR3 covers 13 residues. In DNA form, the CDR3 reads TGTGCCAGCAGAGGGGGTCCGTATGAAAAACTGTTTTTT. Its protein is CASRGGPYEKLFF.

The chain links TRBV6-5 to TRBJ1-1, with a weak D call TRBD1 (6 bases). V lost 5 bases and J lost 4, with 14 bases in between. The CDR3 covers 14 residues. Germline V gives CDR1 MNHEY, CDR2 SVGAGI. CDR3 bases: TGTGCCAGCAGTACAGGGAGTGCGGGCACTGAAGCTTTCTTT. Translation gives CASSTGSAGTEAFF.

The chain links TRBV11-2 to TRBJ2-1; 12 nucleotides align to TRBD2. V trimming: 5 bases; J trimming: 0 bases; junction bases outside the gene matches: 2. The CDR3 runs to 16 residues. CDR1 and CDR2 from the germline V gene are SGHAT and FQNNGV. CDR3 bases: TGTGCCAGCAGCGAGACTAGCGGGAGCTCCTACAATGAGCAGTTCTTC. This sequence encodes CASSETSGSSYNEQFF.

The V call is TRBV4-1, the J call TRBJ1-4; tentatively, D is TRBD1 (6 bases). There are 15 residues in the CDR3. The V end was cut by 6 bases, the J end by 0 bases, with 11 bases between. Germline V lookup: CDR1 MGHRA, CDR2 YSYEKL. The CDR3 loop is CASSWDIATNEKLFF. The CDR3 DNA is TGCGCCAGCAGTTGGGACATTGCAACTAATGAAAAACTGTTTTTT.